The 2 T cell receptor beta chains given below trace back to one sample, sequenced in a study of beta chain features in type 1 diabetes. Study outcomes and limitations: Researchers report that Type 1 diabetes patients had moderately but significantly shorter TCRB CDR3s across all four CD4+ subsets.

The isolated RNA, all of it, was reverse transcribed, so expressed TCRB transcripts were what got sequenced. The data were produced by immunoSEQ multiplex PCR, yet TCRdb's version contains in-frame clones alone and is incomplete. The table records hundreds of thousands of clones, 13% of them present only once. Antigens of these TCRs are unknown. The sample comprised naive CD4+ T cells from blood. These receptors originate from a man aged 18 to 35 with type 1 diabetes.

This clone occurred a few times. The rearrangement links TRBV9 to TRBJ2-3, with TRBD2 as a possible D gene (5 bases). Germline CDR1 reads SGDLS; CDR2 reads YYNGEE. CDR3 length: 21 amino acids. Trimming removed 5 bases from V and 1 base from J, with 32 bases in between. The DNA of the CDR3 is TGTGCCAGCAGGGATCACCGACAACTCCACCCGCCTAGCACGGGCACAGATACGCAGTATTTT. Translating it yields CASRDHRQLHPPSTGTDTQYF.

This clone was found a few times. Different DNA sequences within this sample yield the same CDR3. The chain joins TRBV5-6 to TRBJ2-5; D is possibly TRBD1 (6 bases). This CDR3 is built from 15 residues. The germline CDR1 and CDR2 sequences are SGHDT and YYEEEE. V lost 0 bases and J lost 4, with 13 bases in between. The chain's CDR3 is CASSLAATGGETQYF. DNA for the CDR3: TGTGCCAGCAGCTTGGCGGCGACAGGAGGAGAGACCCAGTACTTC.